The sequence of this TCR beta chain was determined in a study of CD8 T cells in seronegative destructive rheumatoid arthritis (dated by TCRdb to 2020 to 2022). For the wider study: Biological drugs were being received by seven of the eight CND-RA patients at the time of sampling. Rather than undergoing new sequencing, the seropositive RA, seronegative RA and healthy control comparison cohorts were drawn from an earlier published TCRbeta dataset. Researchers compared peripheral CD8+ TCRbeta repertoires from patients with CCP-negative destructive rheumatoid arthritis (CND-RA) against repertoires from newly diagnosed seropositive RA, seronegative RA and healthy controls.

Study-wide conclusions, independent of this receptor: Compared with controls and other RA subtypes, CND-RA repertoires contained more CMV-reactive and fewer influenza A-reactive CD8+ TCRbeta sequences. Once age was adjusted for, the CD8+ TCRbeta repertoires of CND-RA patients appeared less diverse and more clonal than the repertoires of other RA subtypes. Across the roughly 100,000 clonotypes tested, no public clonotype enrichment survived Benjamini-Hochberg correction. The small size of the CND-RA cohort was noted as a limitation of the study. Without diagnostic samples, TCR repertoire differences may partly reflect poor disease control over the years rather than being present at onset. A distinct set of enriched public clonotypes appeared to be carried by CND-RA patients, and this finding was interpreted by the authors as support for a separate disease subset.

The CND-RA patients tested negative on the clinical CCP2 antibody test, and joint destruction in these patients kept progressing despite active therapy. Every CND-RA patient had failed conventional anti-rheumatic therapy and showed typical joint destruction in the wrists and ankles. CND-RA patients were sampled not at diagnosis but after long disease histories, which in several cases spanned decades. Roughly 50 millilitres of EDTA-anticoagulated peripheral blood were collected from each patient. Ficoll-Paque PLUS density gradient separation was used to isolate peripheral blood mononuclear cells. AutoMACS magnetic bead positive selection was used to isolate CD8+ cells from fresh or cryopreserved PBMCs, and purity was verified by flow cytometry. Genomic DNA was extracted with Nucleospin Tissue or Tissue XS kits and quantified on a Qubit 2.0 fluorometer. Comment on this clone: There is no known antigen for this receptor. Base qualities were left out, and no much larger clone turns up one base away.

Genomic DNA from CD8+ cells was used for TCRbeta sequencing according to the manufacturer's instructions. TCRbeta sequencing used the immunoSEQ assay and was run at a genomics technology centre in Finland. Per the original workflow: Clonotype tables from the immunoSEQ preprocessing pipeline were converted to VDJtools format, and non-productive clonotypes were removed. Samples below 10,000 reads were excluded and the rest subsampled to 10,000 reads; most of the eight CND-RA samples passed. Shannon-Wiener, Simpson and clonality indices were calculated with the VDJtools CalcDiversityStats function on data subsampled to 10,000 reads. To infer antigen specificity, non-singleton TCRbeta clonotypes were hard-matched against VDJdb, meaning no mismatches were allowed. Clusters with potentially shared antigen targets were formed by grouping CDR3 sequences that differed by one amino acid (Hamming distance 1). Group enrichment of public clonotypes was tested with one-sided Fisher's exact tests after groups were resampled to six samples, with the procedure repeated ten times. The immuneACCESS repertoire file appears here via TCRdb, limited to in-frame rearrangements. These files lack a portion of the clones; in checked studies, under half of the deficit traces to unresolved V genes, and the cause of the others is not known. That table supplies the V and J calls and clone size; D and trimming were determined from the DNA. Recorded for this sample are several thousand clones; 70% to 85% of them occurred a single time. The ten largest clones add up to 36% of the sample.

Sequences SQVTM (CDR1) and ANQGSEA (CDR2) are obtained from the germline V gene. The CDR3 starts with the cysteine, ends with the phenylalanine, and has 14 residues. Of all the DNA, just the CDR3 is kept, 42 bases in frame from base 1. After removal of 3 bases from V and 7 bases from J, the junction retains 10 bases not matched to a gene. Sequencing was performed on CD8+ T cells from blood. This chain is built from TRBV29-1 and TRBJ2-5; 8 of the junction bases match TRBD1. The origin of this receptor is a woman between 45 and 75 years old with seronegative destructive rheumatoid arthritis. The CDR3 protein sequence reads: CSVEGQATLGTQYF. Read as DNA, the sequence is TGCAGCGTTGAGGGACAGGCCACTCTGGGGACCCAGTACTTC.